This passage covers 15 T cell receptor beta chains from one sample sequenced in a study of OX40 agonist ivuxolimab in advanced cancers. Library method: the immunoSEQ multiplex PCR assay. The source is immuneACCESS, and TCRdb retained only in-frame sequences with V and J called. Part of the clones is not carried over; for the studies checked, unresolved V genes explain less than half of this, and the remainder is unexplained. The sample profile shows about 93,000 clones; approximately 90% of them were found once. 0.45% to 0.55% of the sample goes to the ten largest clones. The specimen comprised CD4+ or CD8+ T cells sorted from blood, sampled in a trial of the OX40 agonist ivuxolimab. Every receptor here comes from an adult with an advanced solid tumor such as melanoma, head and neck, liver or kidney cancer.

The chain carries TRBV7-3 and TRBJ2-1; 11 bases fit TRBD2. The V gene's germline CDR1 is SGHTA and CDR2 FQGTGA. This CDR3 comprises 15 residues. Unmatched junction bases numbered 7, after V lost 8 bases and J lost 4 bases. CDR3 loop: CASGPIAGGYNEQFF. DNA of the CDR3: TGTGCCAGCGGCCCGATAGCGGGAGGGTACAATGAGCAGTTCTTC.

The table lists this clone with a count of one. The chain joins TRBV12-5 to TRBJ1-1, with a weak D call TRBD1 (5 bases). Germline V gene sequence: CDR1 LGHNT, CDR2 FRNRAP. This CDR3 comprises 16 residues. The V gene lost 3 bases and the J gene lost 4 bases, with 18 bases spanning the gap. As DNA, the CDR3 is TGTGCTAGTGGTTTCAAGGGGCTGGGGTTGAGCACTGAAGCTTTCTTT. Translated, it gives CASGFKGLGLSTEAFF.

V and J are TRBV5-1 and TRBJ2-7; D tentatively fits TRBD1 or TRBD2 (5 bases each). V dropped 4 bases and J dropped 2 bases, with 13 bases sitting between them. Germline values: CDR1 SGHRS, CDR2 YFSETQ. The CDR3 contains 14 residues. CDR3 in amino acids: CASSRDPYPYEQYF. In DNA form, the CDR3 reads TGCGCCAGCAGCAGGGACCCGTACCCCTACGAGCAGTACTTC.

CDR3: CASSQESSGQSTDTQYF. Here the CDR3 DNA reads TGTGCCAGCAGCCAAGAGTCGTCAGGGCAAAGCACAGATACGCAGTATTTT. The J gene is TRBJ2-3, the V gene TRBV5-4, with D perhaps matching TRBD1 (5 bases). The CDR3 has 17 amino acids. Trimming stripped 4 bases from V and 0 bases from J, with 18 bases between. Per germline, CDR1 SGHNT and CDR2 YYREEE (reference sequence).

The chain couples TRBV27 to TRBJ2-7, with 12 bases aligning to TRBD2. The CDR3 extends over 18 amino acids. Germline lookup yields CDR1 MNHEY and CDR2 SMNVEV (reference sequence). Unmatched junction bases numbered 11, after V lost 5 bases and J lost 0 bases. The CDR3 sequence is CASSNQLLTSGSSYEQYF. In DNA, the CDR3 is TGTGCCAGCAGTAACCAACTACTGACTAGCGGGAGCTCCTACGAGCAGTACTTC.

The chain joins TRBV27 to TRBJ1-1; D ambiguous. Trimming stripped 2 bases from V and 1 base from J, with 8 bases between. The CDR3 has 14 residues. CDR1 is MNHEY and CDR2 is SMNVEV in the germline V gene (reference sequence). The DNA for the CDR3 is TGTGCCAGCAGTTTAACGGGCCAGAACACTGAAGCTTTCTTT. It encodes CASSLTGQNTEAFF.

This sequence joins TRBV4-1 and TRBJ2-2; D may be TRBD1 or TRBD2 (5 bases each). CDR1 is MGHRA, CDR2 YSYEKL, per germline. The ends were cut back, 1 base at V and 2 bases at J, with 14 bases in the middle. The CDR3 spans 17 residues. The CDR3, as DNA: TGCGCCAGCAGCCAAGGGGGGTCCCGCTTAAACACCGGGGAGCTGTTTTTT. Protein: CASSQGGSRLNTGELFF.

The chain is built from TRBV6-5 and TRBJ1-3; no definite D call. Germline values: CDR1 MNHEY, CDR2 SVGAGI. The length of the CDR3 is 15 residues. The V and J ends lost 7 bases and 4 bases respectively, with 17 bases between them. In DNA form, the CDR3 reads TGTGCCAGCAACCCTACACGGGAATTCGGAAACACCATATATTTT. Protein sequence: CASNPTREFGNTIYF.

This chain uses TRBV7-6 with TRBJ2-7, with D tentatively TRBD1 (5 bases). The CDR3 has 14 amino acids. The germline CDR1 and CDR2 sequences are SGHVS and FNYEAQ. V was cut by 5 bases and J by 6 bases, with 17 bases left in between. In DNA form, the CDR3 reads TGTGCCAGCAGCACCAGCCCTCGCCAGGGCGAGCAGTACTTC. Protein sequence: CASSTSPRQGEQYF.

This clone was seen a single time. The CDR3 DNA follows: TGTGCCAGCAGCTTAGACAGGCGCCAGTACCAAGAGACCCAGTACTTC. Amino acids: CASSLDRRQYQETQYF. The chain links TRBV11-2 to TRBJ2-5; D gene uncertain. There are 16 residues in the CDR3. Germline values: CDR1 SGHAT, CDR2 FQNNGV. The ends were cut back, 0 bases at V and 0 bases at J, with 11 bases in the middle.

The V call is TRBV7-2, the J call TRBJ2-4, with D unclear. The V gene's germline CDR1 is SGHTA and CDR2 FQGNSA. The V end was cut by 4 bases, the J end by 0 bases, with 10 bases between. The CDR3 runs 15 residues. CDR3 coding DNA: TGTGCCAGCAGCTCGCAGCATGTAGCCAAAAACATTCAGTACTTC. Translated, it gives CASSSQHVAKNIQYF.

CDR3 sequence reads: CASSPAGHNQPQHF. The DNA of the CDR3 is TGTGCCAGCAGTCCCGCAGGTCACAATCAGCCCCAGCATTTT. This chain joins TRBV6-1 and TRBJ1-5; D not resolved. This CDR3 is built from 14 residues. CDR1 MNHNS and CDR2 SASEGT come from the germline V gene. The V end was cut by 5 bases, the J end by 3 bases, with 11 bases between.

The chain combines TRBV19 with TRBJ1-5; 9 bases are shared with TRBD1. The J segment lost 4 bases and the V segment lost 3 bases, leaving 4 bases of the junction unmatched. Germline lookup yields CDR1 LNHDA and CDR2 SQIVND (reference sequence). The CDR3 contains 15 residues. CDR3: CASSIRQGVNQPQHF. The DNA for the CDR3 is TGTGCCAGTAGTATCAGACAGGGGGTTAATCAGCCCCAGCATTTT.

The chain has TRBV30 and TRBJ2-3; D might be TRBD1 or TRBD2, each matching 6 bases. Trimming cost V 5 bases and J 6 bases, with 15 bases left between them. Germline CDR1 reads GTSNPN; CDR2 reads SVGIG (reference sequence). The CDR3 has 13 residues. CDR3 nucleotide sequence: TGTGCCTGGTGTCTTAAAGGGGGGGATACGCAGTATTTT. This translates into CAWCLKGGDTQYF.

J is TRBJ2-3 and V is TRBV30; D is unclear. Trimming took 3 bases from V and 0 from J, leaving 10 bases between them. Germline V CDR1 and CDR2: GTSNPN, SVGIG (reference sequence). The CDR3 has 14 amino acids. DNA of the CDR3: TGTGCCTGGAGCCGCACACTCAGCACAGATACGCAGTATTTT. This gives the protein CAWSRTLSTDTQYF. Looking up the rest from reference TRBV30 and TRBJ2-3 gives the full variable domain: SQTIHQWPATLVQPVGSPLSLECTVEGTSNPNLYWYRQAAGRGLQLLFYSVGIGQISSEVPQNLSASRPQDRQFILSSKKLLLSDSGFYLCAWSRTLSTDTQYFGPGTRLTVL.